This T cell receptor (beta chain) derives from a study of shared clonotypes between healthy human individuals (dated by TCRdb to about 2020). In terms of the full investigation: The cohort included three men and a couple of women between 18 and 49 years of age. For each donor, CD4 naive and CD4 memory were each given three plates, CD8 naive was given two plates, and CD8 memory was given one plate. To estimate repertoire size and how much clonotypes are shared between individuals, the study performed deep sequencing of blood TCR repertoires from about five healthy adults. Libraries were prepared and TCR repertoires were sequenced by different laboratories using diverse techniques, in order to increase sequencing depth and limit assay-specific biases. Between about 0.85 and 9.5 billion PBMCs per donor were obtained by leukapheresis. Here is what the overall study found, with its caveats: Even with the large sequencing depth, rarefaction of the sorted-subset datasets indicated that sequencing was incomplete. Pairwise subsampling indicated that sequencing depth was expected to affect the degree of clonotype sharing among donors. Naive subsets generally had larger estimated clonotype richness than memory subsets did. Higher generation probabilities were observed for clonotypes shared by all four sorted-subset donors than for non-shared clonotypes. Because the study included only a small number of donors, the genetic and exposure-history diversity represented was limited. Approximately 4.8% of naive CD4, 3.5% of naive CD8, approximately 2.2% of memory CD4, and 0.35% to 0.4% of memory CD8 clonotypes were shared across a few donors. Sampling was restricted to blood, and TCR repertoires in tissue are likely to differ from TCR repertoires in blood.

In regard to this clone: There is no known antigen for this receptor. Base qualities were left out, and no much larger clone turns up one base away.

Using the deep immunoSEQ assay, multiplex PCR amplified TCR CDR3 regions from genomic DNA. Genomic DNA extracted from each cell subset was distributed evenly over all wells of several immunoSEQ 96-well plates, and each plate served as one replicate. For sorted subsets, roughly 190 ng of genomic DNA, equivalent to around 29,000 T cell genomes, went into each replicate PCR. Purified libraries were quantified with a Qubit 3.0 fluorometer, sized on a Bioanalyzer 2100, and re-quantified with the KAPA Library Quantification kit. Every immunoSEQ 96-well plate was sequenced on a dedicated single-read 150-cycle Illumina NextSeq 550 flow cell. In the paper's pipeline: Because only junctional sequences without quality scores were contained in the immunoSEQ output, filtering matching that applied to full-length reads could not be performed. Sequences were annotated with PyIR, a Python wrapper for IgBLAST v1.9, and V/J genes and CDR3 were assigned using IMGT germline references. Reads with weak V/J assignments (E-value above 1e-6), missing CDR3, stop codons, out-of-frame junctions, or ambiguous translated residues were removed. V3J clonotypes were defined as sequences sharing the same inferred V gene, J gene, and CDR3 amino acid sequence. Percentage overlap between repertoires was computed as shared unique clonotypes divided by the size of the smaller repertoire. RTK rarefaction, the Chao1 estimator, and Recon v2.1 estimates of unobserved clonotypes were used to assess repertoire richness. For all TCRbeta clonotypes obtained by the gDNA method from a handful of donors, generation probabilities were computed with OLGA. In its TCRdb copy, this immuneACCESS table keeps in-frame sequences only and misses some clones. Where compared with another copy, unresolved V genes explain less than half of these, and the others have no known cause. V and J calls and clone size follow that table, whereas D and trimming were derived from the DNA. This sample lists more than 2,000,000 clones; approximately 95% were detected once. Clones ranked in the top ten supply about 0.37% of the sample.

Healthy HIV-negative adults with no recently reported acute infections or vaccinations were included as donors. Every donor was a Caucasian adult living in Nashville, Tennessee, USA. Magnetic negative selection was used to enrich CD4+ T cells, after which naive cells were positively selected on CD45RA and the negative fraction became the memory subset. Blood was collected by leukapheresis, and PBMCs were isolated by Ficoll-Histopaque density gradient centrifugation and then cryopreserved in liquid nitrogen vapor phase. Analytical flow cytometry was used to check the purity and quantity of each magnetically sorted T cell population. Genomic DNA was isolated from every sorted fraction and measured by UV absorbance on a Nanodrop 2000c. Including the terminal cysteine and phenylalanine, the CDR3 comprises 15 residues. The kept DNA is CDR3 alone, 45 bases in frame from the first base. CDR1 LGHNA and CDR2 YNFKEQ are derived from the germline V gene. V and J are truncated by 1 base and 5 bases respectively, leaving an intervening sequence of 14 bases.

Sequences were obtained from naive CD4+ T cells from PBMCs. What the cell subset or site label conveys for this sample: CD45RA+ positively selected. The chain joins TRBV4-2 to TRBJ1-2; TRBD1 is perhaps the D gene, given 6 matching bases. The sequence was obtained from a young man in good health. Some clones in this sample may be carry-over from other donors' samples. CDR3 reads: CASSQAPGQQYGYTF. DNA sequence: TGTGCCAGCAGCCAAGCACCCGGACAGCAGTATGGCTACACCTTC.